The 29 T cell receptor beta chains below all came from one sample that was sequenced in a study of OX40 agonist ivuxolimab in advanced cancers. Produced via immunoSEQ multiplex PCR; TCRdb's table is partial and in-frame only. The table lists about 68,000 clones, around 87% of them singletons. The source material was CD4+ or CD8+ T cells sorted from blood, sampled in a trial of the OX40 agonist ivuxolimab. These receptors were obtained from an adult with an advanced solid tumor such as melanoma, head and neck, liver or kidney cancer.

V usage is TRBV7-7 and J usage is TRBJ2-7; TRBD1 matches at 9 bases. The CDR3 sequence is 14 residues long. V shed 5 bases, J shed 3 bases, and the junction held 5 bases outside the gene matches. Germline assignment: CDR1 SSHAT and CDR2 FNYEAQ (reference sequence). The CDR3 loop reads CASSLGTGNYEQYF. CDR3 DNA sequence: TGTGCCAGCAGCCTCGGGACAGGGAACTACGAGCAGTACTTC. Together with reference TRBV7-7 and TRBJ2-7, the CDR3 gives the full variable domain: GAGVSQSPRYKVTKRGQDVTLRCDPISSHATLYWYQQALGQGPEFLTYFNYEAQPDKSGLPSDRFSAERPEGSISTLTIQRTEQRDSAMYRCASSLGTGNYEQYFGPGTRLTVT.

The V call is TRBV2, the J call TRBJ2-7, with TRBD2 matching over 15 bases. V trimming: 6 bases; J trimming: 6 bases; junction bases outside the gene matches: 6. Germline V gene lookup returns CDR1 SNHLY and CDR2 FYNNEI. This CDR3 contains 15 residues. CDR3 amino acids: CASSRTSGRVGEQYF. DNA of the CDR3: TGTGCCAGCAGCAGGACTAGCGGGAGGGTGGGCGAGCAGTACTTC.

The chain uses TRBV4-2 and TRBJ2-5; a possible D gene is TRBD1 (5 bases). This CDR3 spans 13 amino acids. Trimming removed 4 bases at V and 3 bases at J, with 9 bases between. Germline V gene data show CDR1 as LGHNA and CDR2 as YNFKEQ. CDR3 sequence: CASSLTTEETQYF. The CDR3 nucleotides read TGTGCCAGCAGCCTTACGACAGAAGAGACCCAGTACTTC.

The gene calls are TRBV6-5 and TRBJ2-1, with D perhaps TRBD2 (5 bases). The CDR3 has 14 residues. V lost 5 bases to trimming and J lost 4 bases, with 12 bases between them. Looked up from germline, CDR1 is MNHEY and CDR2 is SVGAGI. The CDR3: CASSARTGYNEQFF. DNA for the CDR3: TGTGCCAGCAGTGCACGGACTGGATACAATGAGCAGTTCTTC.

This clone was seen a few times. The rearrangement joins TRBV7-9 to TRBJ2-3; unclear D gene. CDR3 length: 13 amino acids. The germline V and J ends were trimmed by 5 bases and 6 bases, with 12 bases remaining between them. The germline V gene encodes CDR1 SEHNR and CDR2 FQNEAQ (reference sequence). Here the CDR3 DNA reads TGTGCCAGCAGCCAGTATCGCATGGATACGCAGTATTTT. It encodes CASSQYRMDTQYF.

This clone has more than one count but fewer than ten. This chain uses TRBV19 with TRBJ1-2, with a weak D call TRBD1 (5 bases). CDR3 length: 14 residues. V lost 3 bases, J lost 2 bases, and 10 bases lay in between. Germline loops: CDR1 LNHDA, CDR2 SQIVND (reference sequence). CDR3 in amino acids: CASSIGQGNYGYTF. CDR3 nucleotide sequence: TGTGCCAGTAGTATCGGGCAGGGAAACTATGGCTACACCTTC. The variable domain in full, with the rest retrieved from reference TRBV19 and TRBJ1-2, is DGGITQSPKYLFRKEGQNVTLSCEQNLNHDAMYWYRQDPGQGLRLIYYSQIVNDFQKGDIAEGYSVSREKKESFPLTVTSAQKNPTAFYLCASSIGQGNYGYTFGSGTRLTVV.

The genes are TRBV6-6 and TRBJ1-5, with 12 nucleotides matching TRBD1. Looked up from germline, CDR1 is MNHNY and CDR2 is SVGAGI (reference sequence). The junction had 7 bases not matched to a gene; V was cut back by 6 bases and J by 4 bases. The CDR3 contains 16 residues. The CDR3 sequence is CASRQGQGAVNQPQHF. The CDR3 bases are TGTGCCAGCAGGCAGGGACAGGGGGCGGTGAATCAGCCCCAGCATTTT.

The chain carries TRBV6-6 and TRBJ1-2; TRBD1 matches at 7 bases. The CDR3 consists of 13 residues. With 10 bases clipped from V and 4 bases from J, the junction kept 9 bases outside the gene matches. Germline CDR1 MNHNY, CDR2 SVGAGI (reference sequence). Here the CDR3 DNA reads TGTGCCATCACCTCACAGGGGAGCTATGGCTACACCTTC. Its translation: CAITSQGSYGYTF.

This sequence joins TRBV19 and TRBJ1-5; TRBD1 matches 11 bases. V lost 2 bases, J lost 12 bases, and 6 bases stayed unmatched. Looked up from germline, CDR1 is LNHDA and CDR2 is SQIVND (reference sequence). This CDR3 is 14 amino acids long. The CDR3 here is CASSILGQGAYQHF. The CDR3 DNA reads as TGTGCCAGTAGTATATTAGGACAGGGGGCTTACCAGCATTTT.

This chain connects TRBV28 to TRBJ2-7; 8 bases fit TRBD2. Germline V gene data show CDR1 as MDHEN and CDR2 as SYDVKM. After removal of 6 bases from V and 4 bases from J, the junction contained 14 bases not matched to a gene. The CDR3 extends over 16 amino acids. CDR3 DNA sequence: TGTGCCAGCAGCCTCCGGGGGAGCGGGAGCGAATACGAGCAGTACTTC. Translation: CASSLRGSGSEYEQYF.

The chain employs TRBV7-2 and TRBJ1-5; weak D call: TRBD1 (5 bases). The CDR3 has 15 amino acids. With 4 bases removed from V and 6 bases from J, the gap between germline ends came to 16 bases. In germline, CDR1 is SGHTA, CDR2 FQGNSA. The DNA for the CDR3 is TGTGCCAGCAGCTCCCGGGCTTTAGGGGTTCAGCCCCAGCATTTT. The encoded protein is CASSSRALGVQPQHF.

The gene calls are TRBV30 and TRBJ2-3; D possibly corresponds to TRBD2 (5 bases). This CDR3 has 12 amino acids. Germline values: CDR1 GTSNPN, CDR2 SVGIG (reference sequence). V was cut by 2 bases and J by 7 bases, with 10 bases left in between. The CDR3 region has the DNA TGTGCCTGGAGTAGAGGGTCAAATACGCAGTATTTT. It specifies CAWSRGSNTQYF.

This chain uses TRBV9 with TRBJ1-6; the D gene is possibly TRBD1 (5 bases). Trimming removed 2 bases from V and 8 bases from J, with 11 bases in between. Germline loops: CDR1 SGDLS, CDR2 YYNGEE. This CDR3 spans 14 amino acids. The CDR3 loop reads CASSVLWGDSPLHF. The DNA of the CDR3 is TGTGCCAGCAGCGTCCTTTGGGGGGATTCACCCCTCCACTTT.

A single count supports this clone. The chain has TRBV5-1 and TRBJ2-1; 8 bases match TRBD2. Per the germline V gene, CDR1 is SGHRS and CDR2 is YFSETQ. The length of the CDR3 is 14 residues. The J segment lost 2 bases and the V segment lost 10 bases, leaving 8 bases of the junction unmatched. The CDR3 loop is CAGRAGETYNEQFF. CDR3 bases: TGCGCCGGAAGAGCGGGAGAAACCTACAATGAGCAGTTCTTC.

The chain links TRBV5-1 to TRBJ2-3; D ambiguous. The CDR3 is 15 residues long. Deletions cut 2 bases from V and 2 bases from J, with 12 bases between. CDR1 and CDR2 from the germline V gene are SGHRS and YFSETQ. The CDR3 region is CASSFGSPPTDTQYF. In nucleotides, the CDR3 is TGCGCCAGCAGCTTTGGGTCCCCTCCCACAGATACGCAGTATTTT.

The rearrangement uses TRBV28 and TRBJ1-2; 9 positions match TRBD1. The ends lost 10 bases at V and 5 bases at J; junction bases unmatched: 2. Germline V gene data show CDR1 as MDHEN and CDR2 as SYDVKM. CDR3 size: 11 residues. CDR3 bases: TGTGCCACCGGACAGGGGTATGGCTACACCTTC. This codes for CATGQGYGYTF.

This clone was found once. V gene TRBV28 combines with J gene TRBJ1-5; a possible D gene is TRBD1 (5 bases). The CDR3 length is 16 residues. CDR1 and CDR2 from the germline V gene are MDHEN and SYDVKM. V lost 10 bases and J 6 bases, leaving 25 bases between the germline ends. The CDR3: CATLGRGQGDGQPQHF. The CDR3, as DNA: TGTGCCACCCTCGGAAGGGGTCAGGGAGATGGTCAGCCCCAGCATTTT.

The chain uses TRBV27 and TRBJ2-3; TRBD2 matches 7 bases. The germline CDR1 and CDR2 sequences are MNHEY and SMNVEV (reference sequence). The CDR3 is 17 residues long. V gave up 6 bases and J gave up 6 bases; unmatched junction bases: 18. In nucleotides, the CDR3 is TGTGCCAGCAGATCTCGGAGGGGAGGGTCAACCGGCGATACGCAGTATTTT. Translation: CASRSRRGGSTGDTQYF.

In DNA form, the CDR3 reads TGTGCCAGCACCCGACAGGGGGCGAGTACTGAAGCTTTCTTT. Translated: CASTRQGASTEAFF. The chain recombines TRBV7-9 with TRBJ1-1; 10 bases match TRBD1. CDR1 SEHNR and CDR2 FQNEAQ come from the germline V gene (reference sequence). CDR3 length equals 14 residues. V shed 7 bases, J shed 5 bases, and the junction held 7 bases outside the gene matches.

This clone was detected once. V usage is TRBV7-3 and J usage is TRBJ2-2, with a tentative D call TRBD2 (5 bases). Germline-derived CDR1 and CDR2 are SGHTA and FQGTGA. This CDR3 is built from 15 residues. V lost 5 bases and J lost 5, with 15 bases in between. As DNA, the CDR3 is TGTGCCAGCAGCCTTTCAATCCCGGGGACCGGGGAGCTGTTTTTT. It codes for CASSLSIPGTGELFF. Supplemented by reference TRBV7-3 and TRBJ2-2, the full variable domain reads GAGVSQTPSNKVTEKGKYVELRCDPISGHTALYWYRQSLGQGPEFLIYFQGTGAADDSGLPNDRFFAVRPEGSVSTLKIQRTERGDSAVYLCASSLSIPGTGELFFGEGSRLTVL.

This chain connects TRBV18 to TRBJ1-5, with D uncertain. The CDR3 runs 13 residues. Trimming pared 6 bases from V and 6 bases from J, leaving 12 bases between. Per the germline V gene, CDR1 is KGHSH and CDR2 is LQKENI. The CDR3 reads CASSVEGSQPQHF. In nucleotides, the CDR3 is TGTGCCAGCTCGGTGGAGGGCAGTCAGCCCCAGCATTTT. Full variable domain (outside the CDR3, taken from reference TRBV18 and TRBJ1-5): NAGVMQNPRHLVRRRGQEARLRCSPMKGHSHVYWYRQLPEEGLKFMVYLQKENIIDESGMPKERFSAEFPKEGPSILRIQQVVRGDSAAYFCASSVEGSQPQHFGDGTRLSIL.

The gene calls are TRBV5-6 and TRBJ1-6; D gene ambiguous. The CDR3 runs 15 residues. V dropped 2 bases and J dropped 2 bases, with 8 bases sitting between them. Germline lookup yields CDR1 SGHDT and CDR2 YYEEEE. CDR3 amino acids: CASSFRSTYNSPLHF. In DNA form, the CDR3 reads TGTGCCAGCAGCTTTAGGTCCACCTATAATTCACCCCTCCACTTT.

The chain uses TRBV9 and TRBJ1-5; perhaps TRBD1 as D (5 bases). Trimming shortened V by 0 bases and J by 2 bases, and 27 bases separated the two germline ends. The CDR3 covers 21 residues. Germline V gene lookup returns CDR1 SGDLS and CDR2 YYNGEE. The DNA of the CDR3 is TGTGCCAGCAGCGTAGATTTCCTTAGCAGGGAAGTCTCTCCTGGCAATCAGCCCCAGCATTTT. Translated: CASSVDFLSREVSPGNQPQHF.

The chain links TRBV7-2 to TRBJ2-1; 10 bases are shared with TRBD2. The V gene's germline CDR1 is SGHTA and CDR2 FQGNSA. The CDR3 is 15 residues long. Losses at the gene ends were 4 bases for V and 7 bases for J; bases not matched to a gene: 7. CDR3 sequence: CASSSELAGPNEQFF. CDR3 in DNA: TGTGCCAGCAGCTCGGAACTAGCGGGACCTAATGAGCAGTTCTTC.

V usage is TRBV28 and J usage is TRBJ2-1; 10 bases agree with TRBD2. This CDR3 is 17 amino acids long. Germline-derived CDR1 and CDR2 are MDHEN and SYDVKM. The V segment lost 4 bases and the J segment 3 bases; nucleotides outside the gene matches: 9. CDR3 sequence: CASSSPSGRAGYNEQFF. The CDR3 bases are TGTGCCAGCAGTTCCCCAAGCGGGAGGGCCGGCTACAATGAGCAGTTCTTC.

This chain uses TRBV6-5 with TRBJ1-5; no firm D call. The CDR3 runs 14 residues. Germline V lookup: CDR1 MNHEY, CDR2 SVGAGI. With 5 bases removed from V and 0 bases from J, the gap between germline ends came to 8 bases. The CDR3 sequence: CASSISSSNQPQHF. CDR3 nucleotides: TGTGCCAGCAGTATAAGTTCTAGCAATCAGCCCCAGCATTTT.

This clone occurred once. The chain is built from TRBV9 and TRBJ2-3, with D perhaps TRBD2 (6 bases). Per germline, CDR1 SGDLS and CDR2 YYNGEE. The germline V and J ends were trimmed by 0 bases and 2 bases, with 13 bases remaining between them. The CDR3 is 16 residues long. The CDR3 nucleotides read TGTGCCAGCAGCGTAGTTAGTGGAGGGCCCACAGATACGCAGTATTTT. This codes for CASSVVSGGPTDTQYF.

This clone was found once. The genes are TRBV9 and TRBJ1-1; D might be TRBD1 (5 bases). V was pared by 3 bases and J by 4 bases, with 13 bases between. This CDR3 comprises 14 residues. Germline CDR1 and CDR2: SGDLS and YYNGEE. CDR3 sequence: CASSARPGSTEAFF. In DNA form, the CDR3 reads TGTGCCAGCAGCGCCCGACCAGGGAGCACTGAAGCTTTCTTT.

The chain uses TRBV5-1 and TRBJ2-7, with 8 bases matching TRBD1. Germline-derived CDR1 and CDR2 are SGHRS and YFSETQ. The J segment lost 7 bases and the V segment lost 1 base, leaving 10 bases of the junction unmatched. The CDR3 sequence is 15 residues long. CDR3 nucleotide sequence: TGCGCCAGCAGCTTGTTGGGGACAGGCCTTGAGGAGCAGTACTTC. Amino acid sequence: CASSLLGTGLEEQYF. The complete variable domain, with remaining parts taken from reference TRBV5-1 and TRBJ2-7, reads KAGVTQTPRYLIKTRGQQVTLSCSPISGHRSVSWYQQTPGQGLQFLFEYFSETQRNKGNFPGRFSGRQFSNSRSEMNVSTLELGDSALYLCASSLLGTGLEEQYFGPGTRLTVT.